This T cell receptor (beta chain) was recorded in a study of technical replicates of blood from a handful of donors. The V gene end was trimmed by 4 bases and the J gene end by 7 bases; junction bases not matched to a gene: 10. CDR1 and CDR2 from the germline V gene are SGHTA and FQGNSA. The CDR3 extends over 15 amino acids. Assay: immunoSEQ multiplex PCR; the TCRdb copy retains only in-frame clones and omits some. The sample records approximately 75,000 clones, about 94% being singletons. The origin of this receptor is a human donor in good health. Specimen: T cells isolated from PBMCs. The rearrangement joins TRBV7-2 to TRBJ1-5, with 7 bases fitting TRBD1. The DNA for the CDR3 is TGTGCCAGCAGCTCAATCCGGGACAGTAGGCAGCCCCAGCATTTT. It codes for CASSSIRDSRQPQHF.